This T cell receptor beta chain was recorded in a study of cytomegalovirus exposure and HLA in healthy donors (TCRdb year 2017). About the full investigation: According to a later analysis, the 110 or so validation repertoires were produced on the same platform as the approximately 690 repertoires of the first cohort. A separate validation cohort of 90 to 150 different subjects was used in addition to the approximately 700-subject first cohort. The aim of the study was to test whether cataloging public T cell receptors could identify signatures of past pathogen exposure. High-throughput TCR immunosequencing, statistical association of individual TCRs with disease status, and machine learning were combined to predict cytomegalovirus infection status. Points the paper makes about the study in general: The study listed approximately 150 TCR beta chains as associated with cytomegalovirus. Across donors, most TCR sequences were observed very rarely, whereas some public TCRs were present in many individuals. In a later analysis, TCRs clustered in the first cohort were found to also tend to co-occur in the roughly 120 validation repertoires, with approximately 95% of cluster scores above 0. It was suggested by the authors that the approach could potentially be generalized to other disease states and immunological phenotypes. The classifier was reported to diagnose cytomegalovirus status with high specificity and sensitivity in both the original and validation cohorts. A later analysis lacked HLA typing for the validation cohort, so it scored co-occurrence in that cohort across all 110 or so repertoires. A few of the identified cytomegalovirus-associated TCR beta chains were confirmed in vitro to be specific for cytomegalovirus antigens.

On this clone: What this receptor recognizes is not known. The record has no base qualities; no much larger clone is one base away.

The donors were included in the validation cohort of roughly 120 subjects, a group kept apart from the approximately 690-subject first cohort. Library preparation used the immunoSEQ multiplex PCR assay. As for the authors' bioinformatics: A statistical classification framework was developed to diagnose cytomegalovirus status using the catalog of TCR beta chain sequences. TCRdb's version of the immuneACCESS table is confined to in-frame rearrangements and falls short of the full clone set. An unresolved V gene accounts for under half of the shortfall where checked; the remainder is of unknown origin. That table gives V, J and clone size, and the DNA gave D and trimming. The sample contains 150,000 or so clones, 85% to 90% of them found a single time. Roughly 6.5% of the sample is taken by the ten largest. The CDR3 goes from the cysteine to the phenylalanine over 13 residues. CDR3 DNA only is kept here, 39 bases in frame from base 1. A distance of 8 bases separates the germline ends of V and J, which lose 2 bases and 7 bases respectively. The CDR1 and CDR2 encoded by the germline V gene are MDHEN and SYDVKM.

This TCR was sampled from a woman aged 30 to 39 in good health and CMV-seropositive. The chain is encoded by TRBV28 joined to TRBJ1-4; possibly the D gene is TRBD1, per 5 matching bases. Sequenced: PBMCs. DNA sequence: TGTGCCAGCAGTTTAGGAGACAGTGAAAAACTGTTTTTT. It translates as CASSLGDSEKLFF.